This TCR beta chain was identified in a study of cytomegalovirus exposure and HLA in healthy donors. Study results and caveats: Most TCR beta V segments were productive about 87% or about 30% of the time in an earlier analysis. Available immune exposure information covered CMV serostatus only.

PCR involved 60 Vbeta and 13 Jbeta primers. Clones were read by immunoSEQ multiplex PCR, and TCRdb kept only the in-frame ones, dropping some. The profile covers about 130,000 clones, with around 77% appearing a single time and approximately 1.8% taken by the ten largest. Details on this clone: Its antigen is undetermined.

The sequenced sample consisted of PBMCs. The sequence was collected from a woman in her forties or fifties in good health and CMV-seronegative.

This chain's CDR3 is CAISGGPMNTEAFF. The CDR3 nucleotides read TGTGCCATCAGTGGGGGGCCCATGAACACTGAAGCTTTCTTT. This chain uses TRBV10-3 with TRBJ1-1; a possible D gene is TRBD1 (6 bases). V lost 4 bases to trimming and J lost 0 bases, with 9 bases between them. The CDR3 loop spans 14 amino acids. CDR1 and CDR2 (germline): ENHRY, SYGVKD.